This entry lists 25 T cell receptor beta chains sequenced from one sample in a study of regulatory T cells in long-lasting Graves disease. Time point specified: newly diagnosed GD, antithyroid drugs for less than 3 months. The TCR library was prepared using RNA isolated from PBMCs. iRepertoire HTBI primers and Arm-PCR of CDR3 regions built TCR beta libraries. MiXCR was run by TCRdb on the multiplex PCR reads, yielding one entry per CDR3 protein. The sample includes roughly 560,000 distinct CDR3 sequences, around 12% of them seen just once. These same data were also listed under a study on T cells in Graves' hyperthyroidism and ophthalmopathy.

Source: peripheral blood mononuclear cells (PBMCs), taken at new diagnosis, from a patient treated with antithyroid drugs. The receptors were sampled from a woman younger than 45 with Graves disease.

There are many counts of this clonotype. The rearrangement uses TRBV19 and TRBJ2-7; 7 nucleotides align to TRBD1. This CDR3 contains 14 residues. Germline loops: CDR1 LNHDA, CDR2 SQIVND (reference sequence). The V segment lost 3 bases and the J segment 3 bases; nucleotides outside the gene matches: 5. The CDR3 bases are TGTGCCAGTAGTATCCGGGACAGAATCTACGAGCAGTACTTC. Translation gives CASSIRDRIYEQYF.

This clonotype was found a few times. V is TRBV4-3 and J is TRBJ1-3; D is unresolved. The ends were cut back, 2 bases at V and 0 bases at J, with 11 bases in the middle. From germline, CDR1 is LGHNA and CDR2 YSLEER. The CDR3 totals 16 residues. The CDR3, as DNA: TGCGCCAGCAGCCAAATGTTGAGTAGCTCTGGAAACACCATATATTTT. Its protein product is CASSQMLSSSGNTIYF.

The chain is built from TRBV2 and TRBJ1-3, with a weak D call TRBD1 (5 bases). Germline CDR1 and CDR2: SNHLY and FYNNEI. This CDR3 contains 15 residues. Trimming pared 4 bases from V and 4 bases from J, leaving 14 bases between. This CDR3 reads CASSGEQARGNTIYF. CDR3 nucleotides: TGTGCCAGCAGTGGGGAACAGGCGAGAGGAAACACCATATATTTT. Full variable domain (remainder filled in from reference TRBV2 and TRBJ1-3): EPEVTQTPSHQVTQMGQEVILRCVPISNHLYFYWYRQILGQKVEFLVSFYNNEISEKSEIFDDQFSVERPDGSNFTLKIRSTKLEDSAMYFCASSGEQARGNTIYFGEGSWLTVV.

The chain employs TRBV2 and TRBJ1-3; D is ambiguous. This CDR3 region has 14 residues. V lost 5 bases, J lost 7 bases, and 15 bases lay in between. Germline CDR1 reads SNHLY; CDR2 reads FYNNEI. In DNA form, the CDR3 reads TGTGCCAGCAGTAAGACGTACATCGATAACACCATATATTTT. Its protein is CASSKTYIDNTIYF.

The chain couples TRBV19 to TRBJ2-6; D not resolved. Per germline, CDR1 LNHDA and CDR2 SQIVND (reference sequence). This CDR3 has 15 amino acids. V was clipped by 5 bases and J by 1 base, with 9 bases between them. This CDR3 is CASSSQWSGANVLTF. Written as DNA, the CDR3 is TGTGCCAGTAGTTCCCAATGGTCTGGGGCCAACGTCCTGACTTTC.

This clonotype showed up many times. CDR3 bases: TGTGCCAGCAGTTTACACCTTGGAAACACCATATATTTT. It encodes CASSLHLGNTIYF. The rearrangement links TRBV12-3 or TRBV12-4 to TRBJ1-3; D is undetermined. There are 13 residues in the CDR3. The V end was cut by 2 bases, the J end by 3 bases, with 5 bases between.

V gene TRBV7-9 combines with J gene TRBJ2-1; 7 bases match TRBD2. The CDR3 sequence is 14 residues long. V gave up 5 bases and J gave up 6 bases; unmatched junction bases: 7. From germline, CDR1 is SEHNR and CDR2 FQNEAQ (reference sequence). In DNA, the CDR3 is TGTGCCAGCAGCACAGAGGGACTAAGCAATGAGCAGTTCTTC. Translating gives CASSTEGLSNEQFF.

This clonotype was observed many times. The chain uses TRBV30 and TRBJ1-3; D might be TRBD1 (6 bases). This CDR3 is 16 amino acids long. V gave up 4 bases and J gave up 4 bases, with 20 bases separating them. The V gene's germline CDR1 is GTSNPN and CDR2 SVGIG (reference sequence). The CDR3 coding sequence is TGTGCCTGGACCAGGGGCTTACTCACCTCGGGAAACACCATATATTTT. This gives the protein CAWTRGLLTSGNTIYF.

A note on this clonotype: A much larger clone is a single base away; this may be a read error. Without the conserved terminal phenylalanine or tryptophan, this CDR3 likely stems from a read error. The rearrangement uses TRBV6-2 or TRBV6-3 and TRBJ1-1; 7 nucleotides align to TRBD1. The junction had 4 bases not matched to a gene; V was cut back by 2 bases and J by 1 base. The CDR3 sequence is 15 residues long. CDR1 and CDR2 (germline): MNHEY, SVGEGT. In DNA form, the CDR3 reads TGTGCCAGCAGTTACGACAGGGTTGGGAACACTGAAGCTTTCCTT. This gives the protein CASSYDRVGNTEAFL.

In its sample, this clonotype was seen a few times. This chain uses TRBV20-1 with TRBJ1-4, with unresolved D. The CDR3 has 11 residues. Trimming took 4 bases from V and 13 from J, leaving 13 bases between them. Germline V gene data show CDR1 as DFQATT and CDR2 as SNEGSKA (reference sequence). The CDR3 DNA sequence: TGCAGTGCTATTTCTTGGAAGGGACTGTTTTTT. Protein: CSAISWKGLFF.

This clonotype was detected many times. The chain has TRBV9 and TRBJ2-7; TRBD2 agrees at 11 bases. J lost 5 bases, V lost 4 bases, and 11 bases had no gene match. Germline values: CDR1 SGDLS, CDR2 YYNGEE. The CDR3 covers 16 residues. The CDR3 DNA reads as TGTGCCAGCAGCCCGCCCGACCTAGCGGGAGGCGACGAGCAGTACTTC. The encoded protein is CASSPPDLAGGDEQYF. The full variable domain, with the rest looked up from reference TRBV9 and TRBJ2-7, is DSGVTQTPKHLITATGQRVTLRCSPRSGDLSVYWYQQSLDQGLQFLIQYYNGEERAKGNILERFSAQQFPDLHSELNLSSLELGDSALYFCASSPPDLAGGDEQYFGPGTRLTVT.

This clonotype was counted ten times or more. The rearrangement links TRBV30 to TRBJ1-3; D unresolved. Germline lookup yields CDR1 GTSNPN and CDR2 SVGIG (reference sequence). V dropped 2 bases and J dropped 2 bases, with 4 bases sitting between them. The CDR3 has 12 amino acids. CDR3 in amino acids: CAWSMTGNTIYF. CDR3 bases: TGTGCCTGGAGTATGACTGGAAACACCATATATTTT.

This clonotype appeared many times. The CDR3 DNA reads TGTGCCAGCAGTTTGACAGAAGCTAACTATGGCTACACCTTC. This translates into CASSLTEANYGYTF. This chain links TRBV12-3 or TRBV12-4 with TRBJ1-2, with a tentative D call TRBD1 (5 bases). CDR3 size: 14 residues. V was trimmed by 3 bases and J by 0 bases, leaving 8 bases between them.

Of note for this clonotype: A much larger clone lies one base from this, so it may be a read error. This chain links TRBV18 with TRBJ2-1; perhaps TRBD2 as D (6 bases). The CDR3 is made up of 14 amino acids. Germline CDR1 is KGHSH and CDR2 is LQKENI. The CDR3 is CAGSPTPAGNEQFF. In DNA form, the CDR3 reads TGTGCCGGCTCACCTACTCCCGCGGGAAATGAGCAGTTCTTC.

This clonotype was counted ten times or more. The rearrangement uses TRBV12-3 or TRBV12-4 and TRBJ1-5; D is ambiguous. CDR3 length equals 14 residues. With 1 base removed from V and 9 bases from J, the gap between germline ends came to 13 bases. CDR3 residues: CASSLVPSKRPQHF. The CDR3 DNA reads as TGTGCCAGCAGTTTAGTCCCAAGCAAGCGGCCCCAGCATTTT.

This clonotype showed up many times. The chain links TRBV24-1 to TRBJ2-1, with 7 bases fitting TRBD2. There are 18 residues in the CDR3. With V trimmed by 1 base and J by 0 bases, 8 bases remained unmatched. Germline CDR1 reads KGHDR; CDR2 reads SFDVKD. This CDR3 reads CATSDFPLAQSSYNEQFF. CDR3 nucleotides: TGTGCCACCAGTGATTTCCCACTAGCGCAGAGCTCCTACAATGAGCAGTTCTTC.

This clonotype has ten or more counts. This rearrangement joins TRBV2 to TRBJ2-1; D is perhaps TRBD1 or TRBD2 (5 bases each). V was cut by 7 bases and J by 5 bases, with 18 bases left in between. Germline V gene sequence: CDR1 SNHLY, CDR2 FYNNEI. This CDR3 spans 15 amino acids. The CDR3 coding sequence is TGTGCCAGCATGGGGCCCCGCGGGCCGGACAATGAGCAGTTCTTC. As protein: CASMGPRGPDNEQFF.

This clonotype was recorded at least ten times. The gene calls are TRBV2 and TRBJ2-2; 9 bases fit TRBD1. Trimming removed 7 bases from V and 1 base from J; junction bases left unmatched: 7. Germline values: CDR1 SNHLY, CDR2 FYNNEI. This CDR3 region has 16 residues. The CDR3: CASTDGQGMNTGELFF. The CDR3 region has the DNA TGTGCCAGCACCGATGGACAGGGGATGAACACCGGGGAGCTGTTTTTT.

This clonotype was observed many times. The chain uses TRBV5-1 and TRBJ2-1; D uncertain. Germline V gives CDR1 SGHRS, CDR2 YFSETQ. Deletions cut 2 bases from V and 3 bases from J, with 12 bases between. The CDR3 extends over 15 amino acids. The CDR3 region has the DNA TGCGCCAGCAGCTTCGTGGCAGGCATCTACAATGAGCAGTTCTTC. Protein: CASSFVAGIYNEQFF.

Details on this clonotype: This is likely an artifact of a read error, given a far larger clone one base away. V usage is TRBV2 and J usage is TRBJ2-1; TRBD1 matches 7 bases. The trim removed 7 bases at V and 10 bases at J, leaving 13 bases unmatched. Germline-derived CDR1 and CDR2 are SNHLY and FYNNEI. CDR3 length: 14 residues. In DNA, the CDR3 is TGTGCCAGCACCGAGGGGGCAACGACCTACGAGCAGTTCTTC. Its translation is CASTEGATTYEQFF.

The chain uses TRBV20-1 and TRBJ2-7; D remains unclear. The CDR3 runs to 12 residues. The germline V and J ends were trimmed by 3 bases and 5 bases, with 11 bases remaining between them. CDR1 DFQATT and CDR2 SNEGSKA come from the germline V gene (reference sequence). The DNA for the CDR3 is TGCAGTGCTAGGGCTTCTACTAACGAGCAGTACTTC. Translating it yields CSARASTNEQYF.

This clonotype has more than one count but fewer than ten. The gene calls are TRBV27 and TRBJ2-5; TRBD2 is a possible D gene (6 bases). Germline lookup yields CDR1 MNHEY and CDR2 SMNVEV (reference sequence). Trimming stripped 4 bases from V and 5 bases from J, with 17 bases between. This CDR3 comprises 15 residues. CDR3 protein: CASSWEAAREETQYF. The CDR3 DNA sequence: TGTGCCAGCAGTTGGGAGGCTGCCCGGGAGGAGACCCAGTACTTC.

The sample holds a few counts of this clonotype. V usage is TRBV12-3 or TRBV12-4 and J usage is TRBJ1-1, with 8 nucleotides matching TRBD1. The CDR3 spans 15 residues. The junction had 11 bases not matched to a gene; V was cut back by 5 bases and J by 6 bases. This chain's CDR3 is CASSRQGTLGAEAFF. The CDR3 DNA reads TGTGCCAGCAGTCGACAGGGGACCCTGGGGGCTGAAGCTTTCTTT.

This clonotype was observed at least ten times. The rearrangement uses TRBV20-1 and TRBJ1-6; TRBD1 agrees at 9 bases. V trimming: 4 bases; J trimming: 14 bases; junction bases outside the gene matches: 6. The CDR3 sequence is 12 residues long. CDR1 is DFQATT, CDR2 SNEGSKA, per germline (reference sequence). The CDR3 loop is CSAISDRGTLHF. The DNA of the CDR3 is TGCAGTGCTATTTCGGACAGGGGCACCCTCCACTTT.

This clonotype came up many times. The rearrangement joins TRBV2 to TRBJ2-1; no clear D gene. V was shortened by 5 bases and J by 9 bases, with 11 bases between the two germline ends. The CDR3 loop spans 12 amino acids. CDR1 is SNHLY, CDR2 FYNNEI, per germline. CDR3 bases: TGTGCCAGCAGTTGGGAACAGCTTGAGCAGTTCTTC. Translating gives CASSWEQLEQFF.